This T cell receptor delta chain originates from a study of gamma-delta T cells after stem cell transplantation. J was trimmed by 0 bases and V by 1 base; bases with no gene match: 19. Looked up from germline, CDR1 is GEAIGNYY and CDR2 is EKD. CDR3 length: 20 residues. TCRdb fed the RT-PCR reads to CATT. The table lists about 2,600 delta-chain clones, 3% of them singletons. This clone has only a few counts. This may be a read error: a much more frequent sequence differs by one nucleotide. The source material was gamma-delta T cells. This clonotype was obtained from a human donor. It is not recorded whose cells these are; they may come from a transplant donor. The chain links TRDV2 to TRDJ1; 7 nucleotides match TRDD3. The CDR3 region has the DNA TGTGCCTGTGACACACCCTGGGCTGAGGGATACACCTCTCACACCGATAAACTCATCTTT. Protein product: CACDTPWAEGYTSHTDKLIF.